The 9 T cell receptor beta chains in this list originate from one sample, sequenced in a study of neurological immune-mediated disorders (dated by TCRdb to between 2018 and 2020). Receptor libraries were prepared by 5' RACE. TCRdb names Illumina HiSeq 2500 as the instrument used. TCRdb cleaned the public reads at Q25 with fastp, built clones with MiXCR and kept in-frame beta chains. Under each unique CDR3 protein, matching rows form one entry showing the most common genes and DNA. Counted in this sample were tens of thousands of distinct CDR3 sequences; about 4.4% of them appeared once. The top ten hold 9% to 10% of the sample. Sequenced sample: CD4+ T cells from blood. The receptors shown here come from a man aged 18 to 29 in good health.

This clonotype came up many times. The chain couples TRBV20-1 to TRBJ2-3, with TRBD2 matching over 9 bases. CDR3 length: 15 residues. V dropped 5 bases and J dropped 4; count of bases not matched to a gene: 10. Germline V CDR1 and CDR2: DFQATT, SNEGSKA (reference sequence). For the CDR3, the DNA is TGCAGTGCTCCGGCGGGGGGGGCTTTTTCAGATACGCAGTATTTT. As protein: CSAPAGGAFSDTQYF.

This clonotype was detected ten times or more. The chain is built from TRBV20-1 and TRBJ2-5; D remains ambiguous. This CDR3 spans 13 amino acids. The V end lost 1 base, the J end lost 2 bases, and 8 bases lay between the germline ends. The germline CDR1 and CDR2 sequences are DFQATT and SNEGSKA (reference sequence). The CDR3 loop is CSARVQPQETQYF. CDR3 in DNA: TGCAGTGCTAGAGTACAGCCACAAGAGACCCAGTACTTC.

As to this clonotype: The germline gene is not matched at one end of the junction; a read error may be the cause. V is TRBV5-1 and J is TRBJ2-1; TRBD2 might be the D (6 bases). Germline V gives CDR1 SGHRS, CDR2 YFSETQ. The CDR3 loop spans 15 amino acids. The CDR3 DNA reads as TGTGCCAACAGCTTGGGGGGACTTGGGTGGAATGAGCAGTTCTTC. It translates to CANSLGGLGWNEQFF.

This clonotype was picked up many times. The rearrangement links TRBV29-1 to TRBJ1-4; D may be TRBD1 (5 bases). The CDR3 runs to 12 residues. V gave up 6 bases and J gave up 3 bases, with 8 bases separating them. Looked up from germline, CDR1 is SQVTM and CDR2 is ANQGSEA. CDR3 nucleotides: TGCAGCGTGACAGCCTCTAATGAAAAACTGTTTTTT. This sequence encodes CSVTASNEKLFF. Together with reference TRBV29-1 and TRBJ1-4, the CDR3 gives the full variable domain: SAVISQKPSRDICQRGTSLTIQCQVDSQVTMMFWYRQQPGQSLTLIATANQGSEATYESGFVIDKFPISRPNLTFSTLTVSNMSPEDSSIYLCSVTASNEKLFFGSGTQLSVL.

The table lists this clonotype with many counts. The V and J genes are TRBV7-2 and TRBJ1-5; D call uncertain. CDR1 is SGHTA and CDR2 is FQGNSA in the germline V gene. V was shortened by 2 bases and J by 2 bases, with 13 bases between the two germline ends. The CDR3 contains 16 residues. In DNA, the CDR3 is TGTGCCAGCAGCTTAAGAGGAGCTTATGGCAATCAGCCCCAGCATTTT. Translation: CASSLRGAYGNQPQHF.

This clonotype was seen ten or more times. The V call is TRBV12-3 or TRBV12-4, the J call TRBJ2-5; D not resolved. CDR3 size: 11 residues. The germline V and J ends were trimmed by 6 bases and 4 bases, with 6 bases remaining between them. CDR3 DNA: TGTGCCAGCAGAAGATTAGAGACCCAGTACTTC. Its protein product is CASRRLETQYF.

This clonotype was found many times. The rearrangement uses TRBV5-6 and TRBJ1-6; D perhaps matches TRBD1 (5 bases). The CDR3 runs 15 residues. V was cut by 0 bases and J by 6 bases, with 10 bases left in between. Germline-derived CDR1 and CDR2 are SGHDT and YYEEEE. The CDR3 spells CASSLVGVGNSPLHF. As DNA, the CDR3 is TGTGCCAGCAGCTTGGTAGGGGTCGGTAATTCACCCCTCCACTTT. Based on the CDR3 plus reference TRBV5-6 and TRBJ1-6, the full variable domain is DAGVTQSPTHLIKTRGQQVTLRCSPKSGHDTVSWYQQALGQGPQFIFQYYEEEERQRGNFPDRFSGHQFPNYSSELNVNALLLGDSALYLCASSLVGVGNSPLHFGNGTRLTVT.

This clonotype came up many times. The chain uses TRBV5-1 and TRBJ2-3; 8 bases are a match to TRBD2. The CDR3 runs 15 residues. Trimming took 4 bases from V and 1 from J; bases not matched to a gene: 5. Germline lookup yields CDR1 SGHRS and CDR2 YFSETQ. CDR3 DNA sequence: TGCGCCAGCAGCCAGGGACTAGACGGCACAGATACGCAGTATTTT. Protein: CASSQGLDGTDTQYF. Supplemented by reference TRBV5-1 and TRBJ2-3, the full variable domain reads KAGVTQTPRYLIKTRGQQVTLSCSPISGHRSVSWYQQTPGQGLQFLFEYFSETQRNKGNFPGRFSGRQFSNSRSEMNVSTLELGDSALYLCASSQGLDGTDTQYFGPGTRLTVL.

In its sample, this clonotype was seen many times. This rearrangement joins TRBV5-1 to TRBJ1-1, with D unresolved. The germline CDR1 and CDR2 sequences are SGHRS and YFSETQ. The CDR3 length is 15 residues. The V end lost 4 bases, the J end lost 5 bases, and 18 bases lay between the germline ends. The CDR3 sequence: CASSLGSGRWTEAFF. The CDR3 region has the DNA TGCGCCAGCAGCCTGGGGTCCGGGAGATGGACTGAAGCTTTCTTT. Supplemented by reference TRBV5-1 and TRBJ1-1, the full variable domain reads KAGVTQTPRYLIKTRGQQVTLSCSPISGHRSVSWYQQTPGQGLQFLFEYFSETQRNKGNFPGRFSGRQFSNSRSEMNVSTLELGDSALYLCASSLGSGRWTEAFFGQGTRLTVV.